This T cell receptor (beta chain) originates from a study of cytomegalovirus exposure and HLA in healthy donors. Findings and limits, study-wide: Most TCRs appeared rarely, but some public TCRs recurred in many donors.

Primers: 60 Vbeta forward and 13 Jbeta reverse. The repertoire was sequenced with immunoSEQ multiplex PCR; TCRdb's copy has only in-frame clones and lacks some. The sample has tens of thousands of clones. As for this clone: The antigen is not known.

The CDR3 runs 15 residues. V lost 2 bases, J lost 3 bases, and 10 bases lay in between. Germline V gene lookup returns CDR1 MNHEY and CDR2 SMNVEV (reference sequence). The sequenced sample consisted of PBMCs. This clonotype was obtained from a man between 35 and 55 years old in good health and CMV-seronegative. This rearrangement joins TRBV27 to TRBJ2-2, with D maybe TRBD2 (5 bases). Written as DNA, the CDR3 is TGTGCCAGCAGTTTACTAGCCACCTACACCGGGGAGCTGTTTTTT. Amino acid sequence: CASSLLATYTGELFF.